This T cell receptor beta chain was profiled in a study of cytomegalovirus exposure and HLA in healthy donors. Whole-study results and caveats: What TCR beta sequences reportedly achieved was accurate prediction of HLA-A and HLA-B alleles in most subjects.

On this clone: Its target is unknown.

The CDR3 has 15 amino acids. V lost 8 bases and J lost 4, with 18 bases in between. The germline gives CDR1 MDHEN, CDR2 SYDVKM. The PCR had 60 Vbeta and 13 Jbeta primers. Data came from immunoSEQ multiplex PCR; TCRdb stores just in-frame clones and leaves some out. The data hold 85,000 to 130,000 clones, with just over 70% observed a single time. The chain couples TRBV28 to TRBJ1-5; D is perhaps TRBD1 (5 bases). The origin of this receptor is a boy younger than 18 in good health and CMV-seronegative. Sequenced sample: PBMCs. Here the CDR3 DNA reads TGTGCCAGCCCACCCCGCCGACAGCGTAATCAGCCCCAGCATTTT. Its protein product is CASPPRRQRNQPQHF.